A single sample is the source of the 17 T cell receptor beta chains below, sequenced in a study of blood T cells in healthy people across ages. Sample-barcoded 5' priming and a J-beta primer mix drove a second PCR of roughly 6 to 12 cycles. In TCRdb, the 5' RACE reads were re-called with MiXCR into one record per CDR3 protein. This sample carries 700,000 to 850,000 distinct CDR3 sequences, roughly 50% of them seen once, and the ten largest clones take 41%. Sequencing input: blood. The receptors here all came from a man older than 75 in good health.

V usage is TRBV4-1 and J usage is TRBJ2-4; D is perhaps TRBD1 or TRBD2 (5 bases each). Germline V gene lookup returns CDR1 MGHRA and CDR2 YSYEKL. The V end lost 1 base, the J end lost 11 bases, and 18 bases lay between the germline ends. The CDR3 is made up of 15 amino acids. The chain's CDR3 is CASSQVRSDRGLQYF. The CDR3, as DNA: TGCGCCAGCAGCCAAGTGAGGAGCGACAGAGGGCTTCAGTACTTC.

The rearrangement uses TRBV20-1 and TRBJ1-2; possible D gene TRBD1, 5 bases. The CDR3 is made up of 15 amino acids. Germline V gene data show CDR1 as DFQATT and CDR2 as SNEGSKA (reference sequence). V lost 3 bases and J lost 0, with 14 bases in between. The CDR3, as DNA: TGCAGTGCTAGTCTTGGGACCGTCGCTAACTATGGCTACACCTTC. Its protein is CSASLGTVANYGYTF.

The chain uses TRBV20-1 and TRBJ2-3; tentatively, D is TRBD2 (5 bases). With 3 bases removed from V and 5 bases from J, the gap between germline ends came to 12 bases. Germline V lookup: CDR1 DFQATT, CDR2 SNEGSKA (reference sequence). CDR3 size: 13 residues. The CDR3: CSARIAFEDTQYF. The CDR3 nucleotides read TGCAGTGCTAGGATAGCGTTCGAAGATACGCAGTATTTT.

This chain connects TRBV20-1 to TRBJ1-4; D not resolved. CDR3 length equals 11 residues. CDR1 DFQATT and CDR2 SNEGSKA come from the germline V gene (reference sequence). V was shortened by 1 base and J by 7 bases, with 4 bases between the two germline ends. CDR3 nucleotides: TGCAGTGCTAGAGGTCGTGAAAAACTGTTTTTT. Its protein is CSARGREKLFF.

This chain joins TRBV24-1 and TRBJ2-1; perhaps TRBD2 as D (6 bases). Between the trimmed V and J ends, which lost 6 bases and 1 base, there was a span of 24 bases. CDR3 length: 19 amino acids. The germline V gene encodes CDR1 KGHDR and CDR2 SFDVKD. The CDR3 is CATSSVSVGFRGSYNEQFF. CDR3 DNA sequence: TGTGCCACCAGTAGCGTATCTGTGGGTTTCCGGGGGTCCTACAATGAGCAGTTCTTC.

In regard to this clonotype: The junction differs from germline at one of its ends, possibly a read error. The chain employs TRBV6-1 and TRBJ1-4; tentatively, D is TRBD1 (6 bases). CDR3 length equals 16 residues. Germline CDR1 is MNHNS and CDR2 is SASEGT. CDR3 bases: TGTACCAGCAGTCTGCGATGGGGGGCTACTAATGAAAAACTGTTTTTT. It yields the protein CTSSLRWGATNEKLFF.

The V call is TRBV3-1, the J call TRBJ2-4; D is ambiguous. This CDR3 spans 11 amino acids. CDR1 LGHDT and CDR2 YNNKEL come from the germline V gene (reference sequence). The V and J ends lost 6 bases and 10 bases respectively, with 10 bases between them. The CDR3 sequence: CASRDSGIQYF. The CDR3 nucleotides are TGTGCCAGCAGAGATAGTGGTATTCAGTACTTC.

This chain joins TRBV7-9 and TRBJ1-1; no reliable D call. The CDR3 is 18 amino acids. V dropped 6 bases and J dropped 3 bases, with 26 bases sitting between them. CDR1 SEHNR and CDR2 FQNEAQ come from the germline V gene (reference sequence). Written as DNA, the CDR3 is TGTGCCAGCAGGGCTCCCCTGAGATCCGGCCGCGGGGACACTGAAGCTTTCTTT. Amino acid sequence: CASRAPLRSGRGDTEAFF.

This clonotype has only a few counts. V and J are TRBV14 and TRBJ2-1; D is unclear. Trimming took off 1 base at V and 3 bases at J, with 13 bases between the two ends. The CDR3 length is 16 residues. Germline V lookup: CDR1 SGHDN, CDR2 FVKESK. The CDR3 DNA sequence: TGTGCCAGCAGCCAAGTCGAGCGACTGGACTACAATGAGCAGTTCTTC. It codes for CASSQVERLDYNEQFF.

This clonotype was seen a handful of times. The CDR3 reads CASSPLTGAGDNEQFF. The CDR3 nucleotides read TGTGCCAGCAGTCCCCTCACGGGAGCAGGGGACAATGAGCAGTTCTTC. The rearrangement uses TRBV27 and TRBJ2-1, with D possibly being TRBD1 or TRBD2 (6 bases each). Trimming removed 5 bases at V and 5 bases at J, with 19 bases between. This CDR3 is built from 16 residues. From germline, CDR1 is MNHEY and CDR2 SMNVEV (reference sequence).

The V and J genes are TRBV9 and TRBJ2-4; perhaps TRBD2 as D (6 bases). The J call is doubtful: the DNA matches TRBJ2-7 better. Germline V gene sequence: CDR1 SGDLS, CDR2 YYNGEE. The CDR3 loop spans 18 amino acids. The CDR3: CASSVPQLGGEIAYEQYF. DNA for the CDR3: TGTGCCAGCAGCGTACCTCAACTGGGCGGGGAGATCGCCTACGAGCAGTACTTC.

The CDR3 region has the DNA TGTGCCAGCAGCTTCGACAGGGTGCACTATGGCTACACCTTC. It specifies CASSFDRVHYGYTF. The chain couples TRBV7-9 to TRBJ1-2, with 7 bases aligning to TRBD1. This CDR3 region has 14 residues. Trimming removed 3 bases from V and 3 bases from J; junction bases left unmatched: 4. Per the germline V gene, CDR1 is SEHNR and CDR2 is FQNEAQ (reference sequence).

This clonotype has a handful of counts. The chain couples TRBV15 to TRBJ1-2; D unresolved. V dropped 4 bases and J dropped 0 bases, with 15 bases sitting between them. This CDR3 region has 16 residues. Germline-derived CDR1 and CDR2 are LNHNV and YYDKDF (reference sequence). In DNA, the CDR3 is TGTGCCACCAGCACGAACACGCGCCGAACTAACTATGGCTACACCTTC. This sequence encodes CATSTNTRRTNYGYTF.

V is TRBV29-1 and J is TRBJ2-1, with 8 positions matching TRBD2. The better agreement between TRBJ2-7 and the DNA end casts doubt on the J call. Germline V gene data show CDR1 as SQVTM and CDR2 as ANQGSEA. The CDR3 consists of 14 residues. CDR3 sequence: CSVIAGSSYNEQYF. CDR3 DNA: TGCAGCGTGATAGCGGGGAGCTCCTACAATGAGCAGTACTTC.

V and J are TRBV11-2 and TRBJ2-1; tentatively, D is TRBD2 (6 bases). This CDR3 has 16 residues. Germline loops: CDR1 SGHAT, CDR2 FQNNGV. Trimming took off 1 base at V and 4 bases at J, with 14 bases between the two ends. The CDR3 here is CASSLVSSGRYNEQFF. The CDR3 nucleotides read TGTGCCAGCAGCTTAGTCTCCAGCGGGCGATACAATGAGCAGTTCTTC.

The chain has TRBV4-1 and TRBJ2-7; 7 bases line up with TRBD2. The CDR3 length is 16 residues. Germline assignment: CDR1 MGHRA and CDR2 YSYEKL. Unmatched junction bases numbered 6, after V lost 1 base and J lost 0 bases. The DNA of the CDR3 is TGCGCCAGCAGCCAAGGGCCAGCGGGGTTCTCCTACGAGCAGTACTTC. This gives the protein CASSQGPAGFSYEQYF.

The V call is TRBV2, the J call TRBJ2-1; TRBD1 matches at 8 bases. Germline V gives CDR1 SNHLY, CDR2 FYNNEI. Trimming took 6 bases from V and 10 from J; bases not matched to a gene: 11. The CDR3 has 14 residues. In DNA form, the CDR3 reads TGTGCCAGCAGAGCCGGACAGGGAGAAGGCGAGCAGTTCTTC. Its translation is CASRAGQGEGEQFF.